This TCR beta chain was captured in a study of response to subunit inactivated influenza vaccine. This clonotype is a singleton in its sample. V lost 0 bases, J lost 4 bases, and 6 bases lay in between. Germline CDR1 is GTSNPN and CDR2 is SVGIG (reference sequence). The CDR3 spans 12 residues. Via MiXCR, TCRdb re-called the RT-PCR reads, giving one row per CDR3 protein. The sample contains hundreds of thousands of distinct CDR3 sequences, under 9% of which appear only once. The sequence came from a man aged 50-75 years who received an inactivated influenza vaccine. The sequencing used PBMCs from blood, collected around 2 years after vaccination. The J gene is TRBJ2-5, the V gene TRBV30, with unresolved D. The CDR3 is CAWSVILETQYF. The CDR3 DNA reads TGTGCCTGGAGTGTAATACTAGAGACCCAGTACTTC. Looking up the rest from reference TRBV30 and TRBJ2-5 gives the full variable domain: SQTIHQWPATLVQPVGSPLSLECTVEGTSNPNLYWYRQAAGRGLQLLFYSVGIGQISSEVPQNLSASRPQDRQFILSSKKLLLSDSGFYLCAWSVILETQYFGPGTRLLVL.